The clone carrying this TCR beta chain was detected ten times or more. Amplified TCR beta CDR3 regions came from RNA transcripts. In the first-round RT-PCR of the TCR CDR3, the HTBI primer set was used. Using its own MiXCR run on the multiplex PCR reads, TCRdb lists one record per CDR3 protein. The repertoire holds a few hundred thousand distinct CDR3 sequences, roughly 14% seen once, with 25% to 35% in the top ten. These data belong to a study of T cells in Graves' hyperthyroidism and ophthalmopathy. Per the germline V gene, CDR1 is SGHRS and CDR2 is YFSETQ. The CDR3 is 15 residues long. The germline V and J ends were trimmed by 0 bases and 1 base, with 7 bases remaining between them.

This sequence was found in a woman aged 18-30 years with Graves' hyperthyroidism that later progressed to Graves' ophthalmopathy. J is TRBJ2-2 and V is TRBV5-1; D gene ambiguous. Sequencing was performed on blood. DNA for the CDR3: TGCGCCAGCAGCTTGGGAAGGTGGAACACCGGGGAGCTGTTTTTT. Encoded protein: CASSLGRWNTGELFF.